This TCR beta chain came from a study of T cells in narcolepsy. Study-wide findings and caveats: Some memory CD4+ repertoires had no autoreactive clone sequences. Autoreactive HCRT-specific and TRIB2-specific clonotypes were marked in same-patient CSF-versus-blood CD4+ comparisons. Healthy controls reportedly lacked the autoreactive clonotypes serially found in patients' blood.

Profiling relied on immunoSEQ multiplex PCR, and the TCRdb table lists in-frame clones only, not all of them. Of about 40,000 clones in the sample, approximately 88% were seen once. Notes on this clone: The antigen is not known.

Trimming at V came to 3 bases and at J to 4 bases, leaving 5 bases not matched to a gene. Looked up from germline, CDR1 is SGDLS and CDR2 is YYNGEE. The CDR3 extends over 14 amino acids. The receptor was derived from a human donor with narcolepsy. V and J are TRBV9 and TRBJ1-1, with 8 bases fitting TRBD1. Sequences were obtained from CD45RA- memory CD4+ T cells from PBMCs. The CDR3 protein is CASSARDRSTEAFF. CDR3 coding DNA: TGTGCCAGCAGCGCCAGGGACAGGAGCACTGAAGCTTTCTTT.